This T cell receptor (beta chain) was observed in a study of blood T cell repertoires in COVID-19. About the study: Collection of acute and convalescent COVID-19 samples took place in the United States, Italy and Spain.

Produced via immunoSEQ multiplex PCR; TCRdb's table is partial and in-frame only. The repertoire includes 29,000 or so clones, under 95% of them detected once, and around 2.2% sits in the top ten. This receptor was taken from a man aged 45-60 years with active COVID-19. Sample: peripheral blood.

CDR3 DNA sequence: TGTGCCAGCAGCCCGGGACAGCCATTCGAGCAGTTCTTC. This encodes CASSPGQPFEQFF. V is TRBV9 and J is TRBJ2-1; TRBD1 matches 7 bases. The CDR3 runs 13 residues. J lost 10 bases, V lost 4 bases, and 8 bases had no gene match. CDR1 SGDLS and CDR2 YYNGEE come from the germline V gene.